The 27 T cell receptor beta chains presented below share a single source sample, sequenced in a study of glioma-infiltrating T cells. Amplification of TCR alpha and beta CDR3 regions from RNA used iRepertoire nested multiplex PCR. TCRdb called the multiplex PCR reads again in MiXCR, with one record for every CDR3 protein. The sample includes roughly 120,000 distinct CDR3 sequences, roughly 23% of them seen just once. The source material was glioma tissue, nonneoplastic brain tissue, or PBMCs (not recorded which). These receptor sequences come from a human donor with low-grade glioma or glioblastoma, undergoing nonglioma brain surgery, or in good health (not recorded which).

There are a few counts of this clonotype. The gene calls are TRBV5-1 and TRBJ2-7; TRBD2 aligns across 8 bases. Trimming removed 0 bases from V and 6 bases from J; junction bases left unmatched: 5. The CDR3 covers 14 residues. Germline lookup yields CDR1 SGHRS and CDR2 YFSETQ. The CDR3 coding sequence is TGCGCCAGCAGCTTGGTAGCGGGACTGGGCGAGCAGTACTTC. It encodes CASSLVAGLGEQYF.

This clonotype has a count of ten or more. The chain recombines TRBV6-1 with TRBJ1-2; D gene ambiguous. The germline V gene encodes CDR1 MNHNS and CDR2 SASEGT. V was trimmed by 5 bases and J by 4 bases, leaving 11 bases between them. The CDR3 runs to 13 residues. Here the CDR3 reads CASSYLGVYGYTF. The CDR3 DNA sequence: TGTGCCAGCAGTTATCTGGGAGTCTATGGCTACACCTTC.

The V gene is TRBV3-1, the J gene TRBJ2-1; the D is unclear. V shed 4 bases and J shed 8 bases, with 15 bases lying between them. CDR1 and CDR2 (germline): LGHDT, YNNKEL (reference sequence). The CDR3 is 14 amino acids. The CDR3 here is CASSLIPTTDEQFF. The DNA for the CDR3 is TGTGCCAGCAGCCTGATACCAACCACGGATGAGCAGTTCTTC.

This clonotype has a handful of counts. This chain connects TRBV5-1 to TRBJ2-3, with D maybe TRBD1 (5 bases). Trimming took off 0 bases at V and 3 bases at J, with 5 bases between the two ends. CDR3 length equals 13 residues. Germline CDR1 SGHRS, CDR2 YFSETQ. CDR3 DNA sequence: TGCGCCAGCAGCTTGGACAGGACAGATACGCAGTATTTT. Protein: CASSLDRTDTQYF.

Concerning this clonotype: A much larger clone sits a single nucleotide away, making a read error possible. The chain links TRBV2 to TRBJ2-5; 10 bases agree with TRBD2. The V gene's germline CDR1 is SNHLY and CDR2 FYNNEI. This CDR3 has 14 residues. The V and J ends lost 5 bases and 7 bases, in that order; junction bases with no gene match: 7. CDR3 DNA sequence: TGTGCCAGCAGTTCCCTAGCGGGAGAGGGGACCCAGTACTTC. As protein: CASSSLAGEGTQYF.

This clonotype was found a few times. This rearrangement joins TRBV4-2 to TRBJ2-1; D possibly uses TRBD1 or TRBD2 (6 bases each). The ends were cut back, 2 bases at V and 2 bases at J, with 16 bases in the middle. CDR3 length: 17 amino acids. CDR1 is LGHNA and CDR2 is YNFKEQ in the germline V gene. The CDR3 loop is CASSQLQGIAAYNEQFF. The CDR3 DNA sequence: TGTGCCAGCAGCCAACTCCAGGGGATAGCGGCCTACAATGAGCAGTTCTTC.

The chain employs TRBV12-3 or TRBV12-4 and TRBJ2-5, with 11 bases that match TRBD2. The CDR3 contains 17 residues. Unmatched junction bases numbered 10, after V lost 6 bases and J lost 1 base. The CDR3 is CASSPGLAGLLQETQYF. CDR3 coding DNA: TGTGCCAGCAGCCCTGGACTAGCGGGCCTCCTCCAAGAGACCCAGTACTTC.

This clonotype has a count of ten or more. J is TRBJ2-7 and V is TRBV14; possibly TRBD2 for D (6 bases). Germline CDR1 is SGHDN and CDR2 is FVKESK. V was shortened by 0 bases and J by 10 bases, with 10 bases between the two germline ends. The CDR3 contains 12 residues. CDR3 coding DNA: TGTGCCAGCAGCCAAGATAGGACTACCCAGTACTTC. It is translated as CASSQDRTTQYF.

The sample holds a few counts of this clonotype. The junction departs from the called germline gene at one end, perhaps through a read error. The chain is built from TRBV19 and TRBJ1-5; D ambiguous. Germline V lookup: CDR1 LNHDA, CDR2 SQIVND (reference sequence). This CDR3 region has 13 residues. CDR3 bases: TGTGCCGGTAGTCGGAATCGGTGGGAGCCCCAGCATTTT. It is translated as CAGSRNRWEPQHF.

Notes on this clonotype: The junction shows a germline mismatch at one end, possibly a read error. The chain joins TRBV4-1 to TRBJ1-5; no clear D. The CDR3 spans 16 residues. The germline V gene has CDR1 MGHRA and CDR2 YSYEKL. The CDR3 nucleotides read TGCGCTAGCAGCCTCACCCCCGGGATAGGTAATCAGCCCCAGCATTTT. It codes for CASSLTPGIGNQPQHF.

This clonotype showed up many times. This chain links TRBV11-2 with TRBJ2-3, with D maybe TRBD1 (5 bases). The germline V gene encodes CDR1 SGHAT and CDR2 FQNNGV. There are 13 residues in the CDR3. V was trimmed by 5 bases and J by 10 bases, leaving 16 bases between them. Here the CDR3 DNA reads TGTGCCAGCAGCCCTAGGGTCCTAGGGGCGCAGTATTTT. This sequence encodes CASSPRVLGAQYF.

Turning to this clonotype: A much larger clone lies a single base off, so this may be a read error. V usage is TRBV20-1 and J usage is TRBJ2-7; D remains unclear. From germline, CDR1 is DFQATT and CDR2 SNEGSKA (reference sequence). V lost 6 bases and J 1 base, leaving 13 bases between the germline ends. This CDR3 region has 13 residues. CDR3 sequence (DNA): TGCAGTGCGACCCAGAGTATTTCCTACGAGCAGTACTTC. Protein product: CSATQSISYEQYF.

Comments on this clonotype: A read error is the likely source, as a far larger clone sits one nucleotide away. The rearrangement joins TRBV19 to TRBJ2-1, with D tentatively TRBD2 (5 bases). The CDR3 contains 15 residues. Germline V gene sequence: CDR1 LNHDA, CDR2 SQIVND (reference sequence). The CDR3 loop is CASSPSGSSYDEQFF. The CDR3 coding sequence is TGTGCCAGTAGTCCAAGCGGAAGTTCCTACGATGAGCAGTTCTTC.

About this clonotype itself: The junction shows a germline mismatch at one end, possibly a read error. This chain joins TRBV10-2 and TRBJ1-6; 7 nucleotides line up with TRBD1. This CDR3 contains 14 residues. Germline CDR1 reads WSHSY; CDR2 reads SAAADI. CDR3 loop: CATTPDRDYLPLHF. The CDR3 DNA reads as TGTGCCACCACCCCCGACAGGGATTATTTACCCCTCCACTTT.

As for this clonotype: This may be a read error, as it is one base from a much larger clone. CDR3 amino acids: CASSIGPNNEQFF. Written as DNA, the CDR3 is TGTGCCAGTAGTATAGGACCTAACAATGAGCAGTTCTTC. V gene TRBV19 combines with J gene TRBJ2-1; no firm D call. V lost 1 base to trimming and J lost 5 bases, with 6 bases between them. This CDR3 has 13 amino acids. Looked up from germline, CDR1 is LNHDA and CDR2 is SQIVND (reference sequence).

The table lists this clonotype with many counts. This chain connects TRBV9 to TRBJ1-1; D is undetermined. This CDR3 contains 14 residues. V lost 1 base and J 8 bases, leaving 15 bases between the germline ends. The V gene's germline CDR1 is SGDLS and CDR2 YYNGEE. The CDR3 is CASSVTNGRPEAFF. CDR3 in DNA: TGTGCCAGCAGCGTAACAAACGGACGGCCGGAAGCTTTCTTT.

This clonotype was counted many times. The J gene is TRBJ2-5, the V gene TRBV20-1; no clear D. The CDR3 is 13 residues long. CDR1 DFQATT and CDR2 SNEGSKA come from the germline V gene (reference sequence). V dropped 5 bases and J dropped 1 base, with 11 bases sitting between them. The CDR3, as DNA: TGCAGTGCTCCAATACCCGCCCAAGAGACCCAGTACTTC. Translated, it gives CSAPIPAQETQYF.

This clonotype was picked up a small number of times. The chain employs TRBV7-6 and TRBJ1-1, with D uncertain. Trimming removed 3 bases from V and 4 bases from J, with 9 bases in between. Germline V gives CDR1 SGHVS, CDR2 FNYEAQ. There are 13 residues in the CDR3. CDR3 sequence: CASSFSWGTEAFF. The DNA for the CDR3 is TGTGCCAGCAGCTTCTCCTGGGGCACTGAAGCTTTCTTT.

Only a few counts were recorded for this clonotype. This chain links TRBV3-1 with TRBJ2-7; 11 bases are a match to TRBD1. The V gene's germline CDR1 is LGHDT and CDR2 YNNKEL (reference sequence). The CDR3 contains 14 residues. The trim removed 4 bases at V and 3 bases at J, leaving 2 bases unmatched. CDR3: CASSRGQGGYEQYF. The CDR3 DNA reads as TGTGCCAGCAGCCGGGGACAGGGGGGCTACGAGCAGTACTTC.

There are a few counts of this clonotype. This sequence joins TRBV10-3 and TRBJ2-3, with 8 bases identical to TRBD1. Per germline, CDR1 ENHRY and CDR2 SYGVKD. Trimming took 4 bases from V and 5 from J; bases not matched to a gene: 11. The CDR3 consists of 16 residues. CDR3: CAISVQGALPQDTQYF. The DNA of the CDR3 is TGTGCCATCAGTGTGCAGGGGGCACTGCCACAAGATACGCAGTATTTT.

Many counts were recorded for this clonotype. Written as DNA, the CDR3 is TGCAGCGCGAGGTGGACTAGCGGAAACTACGAGCAGTACTTC. Translating gives CSARWTSGNYEQYF. V usage is TRBV20-1 and J usage is TRBJ2-7, with TRBD2 matching over 10 bases. From germline, CDR1 is DFQATT and CDR2 SNEGSKA (reference sequence). This CDR3 spans 14 amino acids.

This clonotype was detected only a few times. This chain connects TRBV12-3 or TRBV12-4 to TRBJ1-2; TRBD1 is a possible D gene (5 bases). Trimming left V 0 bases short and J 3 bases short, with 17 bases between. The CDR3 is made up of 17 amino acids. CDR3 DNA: TGTGCCAGCAGTTTAGCTGCCGATACGACAGCCCACTATGGCTACACCTTC. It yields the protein CASSLAADTTAHYGYTF.

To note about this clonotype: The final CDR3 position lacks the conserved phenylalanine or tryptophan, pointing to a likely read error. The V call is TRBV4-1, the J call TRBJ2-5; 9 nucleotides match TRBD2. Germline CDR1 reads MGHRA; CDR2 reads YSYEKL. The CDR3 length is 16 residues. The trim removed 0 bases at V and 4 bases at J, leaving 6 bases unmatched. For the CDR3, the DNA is TGCGCCAGCAGCCAAGATCGCGGTAGCGGGAGAGAGACCCAGTACTTA. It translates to CASSQDRGSGRETQYL.

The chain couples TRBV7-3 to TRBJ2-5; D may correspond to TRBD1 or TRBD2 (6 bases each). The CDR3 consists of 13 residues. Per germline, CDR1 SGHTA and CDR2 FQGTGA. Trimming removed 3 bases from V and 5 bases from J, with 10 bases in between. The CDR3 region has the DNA TGTGCCAGCAGCTTGGGGGGCCACGAGACCCAGTACTTC. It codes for CASSLGGHETQYF. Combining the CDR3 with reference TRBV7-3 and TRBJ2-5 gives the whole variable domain GAGVSQTPSNKVTEKGKYVELRCDPISGHTALYWYRQSLGQGPEFLIYFQGTGAADDSGLPNDRFFAVRPEGSVSTLKIQRTERGDSAVYLCASSLGGHETQYFGPGTRLLVL.

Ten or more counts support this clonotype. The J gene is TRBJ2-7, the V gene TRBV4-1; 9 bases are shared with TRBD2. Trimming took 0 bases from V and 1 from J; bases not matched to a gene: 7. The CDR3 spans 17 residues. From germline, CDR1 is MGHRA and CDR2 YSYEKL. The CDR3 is CASSQDRVAGVSYEQYF. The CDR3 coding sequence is TGCGCCAGCAGCCAAGATCGGGTAGCGGGAGTTTCCTACGAGCAGTACTTC.

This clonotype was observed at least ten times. The CDR3 spells CASSFFAATRRATSTDTQYF. Written as DNA, the CDR3 is TGTGCCAGCAGTTTTTTCGCAGCGACACGCCGAGCAACGAGCACAGATACGCAGTATTTT. The chain couples TRBV28 to TRBJ2-3; D gene unclear. This CDR3 is built from 20 residues. With 3 bases removed from V and 0 bases from J, the gap between germline ends came to 25 bases. The germline gives CDR1 MDHEN, CDR2 SYDVKM.

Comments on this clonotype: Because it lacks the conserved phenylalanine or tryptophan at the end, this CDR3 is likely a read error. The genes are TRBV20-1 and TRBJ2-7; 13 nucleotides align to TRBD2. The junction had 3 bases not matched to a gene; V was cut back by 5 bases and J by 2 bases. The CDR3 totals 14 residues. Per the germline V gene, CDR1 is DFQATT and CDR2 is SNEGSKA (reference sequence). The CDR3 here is CSALLAGGPYEQYL. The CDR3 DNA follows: TGCAGTGCTTTACTAGCGGGAGGGCCCTACGAGCAGTACCTC.